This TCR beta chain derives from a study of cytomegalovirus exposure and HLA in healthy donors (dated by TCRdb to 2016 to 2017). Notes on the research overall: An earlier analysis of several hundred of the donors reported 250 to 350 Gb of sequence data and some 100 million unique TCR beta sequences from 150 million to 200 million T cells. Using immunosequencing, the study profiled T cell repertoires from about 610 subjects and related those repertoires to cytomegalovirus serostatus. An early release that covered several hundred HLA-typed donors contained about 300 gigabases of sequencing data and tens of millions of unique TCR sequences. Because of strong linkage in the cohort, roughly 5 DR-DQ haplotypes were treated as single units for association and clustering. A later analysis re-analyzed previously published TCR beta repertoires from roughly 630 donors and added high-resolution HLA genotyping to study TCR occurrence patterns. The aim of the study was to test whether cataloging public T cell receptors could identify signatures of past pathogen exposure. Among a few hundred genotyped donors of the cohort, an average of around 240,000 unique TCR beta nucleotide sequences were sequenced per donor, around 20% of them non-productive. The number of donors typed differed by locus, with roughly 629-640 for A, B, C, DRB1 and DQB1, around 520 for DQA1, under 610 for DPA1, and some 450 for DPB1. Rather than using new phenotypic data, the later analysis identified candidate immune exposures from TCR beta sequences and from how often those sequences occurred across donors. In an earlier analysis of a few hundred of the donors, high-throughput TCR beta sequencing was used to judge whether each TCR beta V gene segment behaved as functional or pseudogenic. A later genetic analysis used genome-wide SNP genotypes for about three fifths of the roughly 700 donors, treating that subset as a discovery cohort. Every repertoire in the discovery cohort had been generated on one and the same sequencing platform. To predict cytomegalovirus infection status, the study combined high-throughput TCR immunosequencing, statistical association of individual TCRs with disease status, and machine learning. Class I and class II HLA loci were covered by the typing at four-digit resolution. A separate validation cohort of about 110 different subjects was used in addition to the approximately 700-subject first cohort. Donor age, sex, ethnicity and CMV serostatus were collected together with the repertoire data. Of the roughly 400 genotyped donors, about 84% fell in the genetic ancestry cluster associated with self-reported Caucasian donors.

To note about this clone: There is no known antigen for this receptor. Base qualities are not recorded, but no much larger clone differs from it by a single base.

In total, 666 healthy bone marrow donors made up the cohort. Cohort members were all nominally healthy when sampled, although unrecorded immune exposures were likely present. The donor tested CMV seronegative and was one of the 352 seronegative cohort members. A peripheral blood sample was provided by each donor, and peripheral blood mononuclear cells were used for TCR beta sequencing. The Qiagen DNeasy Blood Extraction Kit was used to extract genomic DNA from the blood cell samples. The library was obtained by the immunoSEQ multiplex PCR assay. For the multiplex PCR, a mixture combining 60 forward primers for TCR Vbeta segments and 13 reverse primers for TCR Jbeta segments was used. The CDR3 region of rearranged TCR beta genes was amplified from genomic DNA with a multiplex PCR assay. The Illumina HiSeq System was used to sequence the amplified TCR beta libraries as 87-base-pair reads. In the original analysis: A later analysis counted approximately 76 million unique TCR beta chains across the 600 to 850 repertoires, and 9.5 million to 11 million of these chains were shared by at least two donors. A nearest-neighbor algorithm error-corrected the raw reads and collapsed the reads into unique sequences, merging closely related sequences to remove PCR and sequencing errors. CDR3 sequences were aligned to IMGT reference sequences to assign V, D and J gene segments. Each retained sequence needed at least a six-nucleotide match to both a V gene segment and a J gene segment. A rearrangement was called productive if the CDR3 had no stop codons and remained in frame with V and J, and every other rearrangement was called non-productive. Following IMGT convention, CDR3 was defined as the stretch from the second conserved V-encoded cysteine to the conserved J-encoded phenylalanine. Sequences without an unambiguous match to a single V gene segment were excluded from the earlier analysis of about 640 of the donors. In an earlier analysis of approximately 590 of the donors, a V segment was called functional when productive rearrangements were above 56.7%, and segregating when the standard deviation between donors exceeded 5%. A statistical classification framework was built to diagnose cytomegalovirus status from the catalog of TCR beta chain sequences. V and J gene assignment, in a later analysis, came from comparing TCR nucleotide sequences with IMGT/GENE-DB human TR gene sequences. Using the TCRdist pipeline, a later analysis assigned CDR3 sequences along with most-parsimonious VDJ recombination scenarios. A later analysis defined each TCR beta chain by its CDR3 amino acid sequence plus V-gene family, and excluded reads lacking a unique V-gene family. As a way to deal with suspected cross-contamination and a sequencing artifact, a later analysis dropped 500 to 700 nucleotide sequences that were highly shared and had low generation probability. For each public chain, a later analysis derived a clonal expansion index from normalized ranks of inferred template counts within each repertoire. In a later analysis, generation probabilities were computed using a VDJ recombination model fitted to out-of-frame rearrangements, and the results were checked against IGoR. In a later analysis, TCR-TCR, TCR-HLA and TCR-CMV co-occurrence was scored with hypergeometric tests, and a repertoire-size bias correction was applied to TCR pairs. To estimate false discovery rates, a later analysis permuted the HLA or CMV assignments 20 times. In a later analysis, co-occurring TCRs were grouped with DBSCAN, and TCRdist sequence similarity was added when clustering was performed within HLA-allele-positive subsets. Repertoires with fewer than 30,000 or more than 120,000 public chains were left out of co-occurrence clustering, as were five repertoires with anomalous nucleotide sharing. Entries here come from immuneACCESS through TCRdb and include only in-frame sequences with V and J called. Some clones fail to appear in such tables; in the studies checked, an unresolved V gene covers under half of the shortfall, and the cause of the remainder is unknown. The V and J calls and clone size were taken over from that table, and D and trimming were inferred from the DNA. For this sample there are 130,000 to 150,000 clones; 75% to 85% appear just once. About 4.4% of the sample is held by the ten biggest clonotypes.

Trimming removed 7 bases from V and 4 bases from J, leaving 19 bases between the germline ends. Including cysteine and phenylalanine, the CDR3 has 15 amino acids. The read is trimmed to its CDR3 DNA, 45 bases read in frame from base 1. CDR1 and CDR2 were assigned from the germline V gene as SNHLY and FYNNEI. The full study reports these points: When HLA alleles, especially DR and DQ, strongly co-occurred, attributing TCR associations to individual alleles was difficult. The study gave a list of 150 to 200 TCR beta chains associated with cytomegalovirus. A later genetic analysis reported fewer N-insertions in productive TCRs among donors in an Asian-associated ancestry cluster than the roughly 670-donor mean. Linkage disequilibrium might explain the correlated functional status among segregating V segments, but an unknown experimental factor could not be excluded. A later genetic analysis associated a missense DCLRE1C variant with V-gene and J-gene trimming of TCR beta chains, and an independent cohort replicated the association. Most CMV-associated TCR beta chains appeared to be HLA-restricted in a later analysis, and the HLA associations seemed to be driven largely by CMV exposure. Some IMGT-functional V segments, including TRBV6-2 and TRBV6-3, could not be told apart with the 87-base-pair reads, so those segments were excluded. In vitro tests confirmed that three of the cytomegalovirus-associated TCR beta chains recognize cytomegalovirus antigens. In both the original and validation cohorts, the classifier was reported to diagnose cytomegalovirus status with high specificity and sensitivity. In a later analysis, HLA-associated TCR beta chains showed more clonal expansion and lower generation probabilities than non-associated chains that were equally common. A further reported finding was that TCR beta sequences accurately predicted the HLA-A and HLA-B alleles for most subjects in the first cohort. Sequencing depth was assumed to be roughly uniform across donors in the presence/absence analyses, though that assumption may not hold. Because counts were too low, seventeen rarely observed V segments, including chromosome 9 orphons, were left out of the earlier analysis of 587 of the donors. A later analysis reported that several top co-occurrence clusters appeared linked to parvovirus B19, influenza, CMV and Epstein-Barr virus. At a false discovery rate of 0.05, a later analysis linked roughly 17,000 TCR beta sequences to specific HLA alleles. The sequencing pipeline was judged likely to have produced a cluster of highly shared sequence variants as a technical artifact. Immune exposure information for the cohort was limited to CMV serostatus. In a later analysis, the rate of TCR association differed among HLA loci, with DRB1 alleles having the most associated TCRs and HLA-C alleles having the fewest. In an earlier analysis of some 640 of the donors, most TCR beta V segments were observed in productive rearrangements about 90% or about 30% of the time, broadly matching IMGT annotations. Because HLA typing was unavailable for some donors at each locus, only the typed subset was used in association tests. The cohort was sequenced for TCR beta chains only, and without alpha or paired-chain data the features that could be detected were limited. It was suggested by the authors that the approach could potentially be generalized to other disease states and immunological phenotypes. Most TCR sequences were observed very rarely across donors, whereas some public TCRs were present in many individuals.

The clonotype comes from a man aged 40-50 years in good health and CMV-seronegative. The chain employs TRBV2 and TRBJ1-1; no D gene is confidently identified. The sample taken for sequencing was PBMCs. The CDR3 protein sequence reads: CASINDFPPATEAFF. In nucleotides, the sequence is TGTGCCAGCATTAACGACTTCCCGCCTGCCACTGAAGCTTTCTTT.